A selection of T cell receptor beta chains follows, all from one sample in a study of Graves' ophthalmopathy and Graves' hyperthyroidism. From the multiplex PCR reads, TCRdb called clonotypes with MiXCR, one entry per CDR3 protein. This repertoire shows roughly 400,000 distinct CDR3 sequences, 15% to 20% found once; its top ten account for roughly 2.6%. The sample consisted of peripheral blood. The receptors shown here come from an adult woman with stable Graves' hyperthyroidism. The CDR3 runs from the conserved cysteine through the conserved F or W. The D gene is left open where the match is weak. Size is omitted from some rows. Given values are once, few, many or a class for expanded clones.

>TRBV12-3/TRBV12-4|NA|TRBJ2-2|13|many
CASSLYRTGELFF
TGTGCCAGCAGTTTATACCGCACCGGGGAGCTGTTTTTT
>TRBV6-2/TRBV6-3|NA|TRBJ1-1|14|many
CASSAQKTVTEAFF
TGTGCCAGCAGTGCCCAAAAGACAGTCACTGAAGCTTTCTTT
>TRBV27|TRBD2|TRBJ2-7|16|many
CASSLSMGLAYHEQYF
TGTGCCAGCAGTTTATCGATGGGACTAGCTTACCACGAGCAGTACTTC
>TRBV6-5|NA|TRBJ2-6|13|NA
CASSFAGANVLTF
TGTGCCAGCAGTTTTGCCGGGGCCAACGTCCTGACTTTC
>TRBV10-3|TRBD1|TRBJ1-1|17|few
CAICPGTGVALGTEAFF
TGTGCCATCTGTCCCGGGACAGGGGTCGCATTGGGCACTGAAGCTTTCTTT
>TRBV12-5|NA|TRBJ2-7|11|few
CASGIGLEQYF
TGTGCTAGTGGTATAGGCCTCGAGCAGTACTTC
>TRBV6-2/TRBV6-3|NA|TRBJ2-7|12|many
CASAAVPYEQYF
TGTGCCAGCGCCGCGGTCCCCTACGAGCAGTACTTC
>TRBV6-2/TRBV6-3|NA|TRBJ1-2|13|NA
CASKKGPVYGYTF
TGTGCCAGCAAAAAGGGGCCGGTCTATGGCTACACCTTC
>TRBV20-1|TRBD2|TRBJ2-7|12|many
CSASTSGREQYF
TGCAGTGCTAGCACTAGCGGGAGGGAGCAGTACTTC
>TRBV11-2|TRBD1|TRBJ1-1|15|many
CASSDRTGGNTEAFF
TGTGCCAGCAGCGATAGGACAGGGGGCAACACTGAAGCTTTCTTT
>TRBV19|NA|TRBJ1-5|16|many
CASTHVGGGSNQPQHF
TGTGCCAGTACTCATGTAGGTGGGGGTAGCAATCAGCCCCAGCATTTT
>TRBV27|NA|TRBJ2-7|13|few
CASSLMLGYEQYF
TGTGCCAGCAGTTTAATGCTGGGGTACGAGCAGTACTTC
>TRBV6-4|NA|TRBJ2-6|18|many
CASRGTGKVTRGANVLTF
TGTGCCAGCAGAGGAACAGGGAAGGTAACACGTGGGGCCAACGTCCTGACTTTC
>TRBV12-3/TRBV12-4|NA|TRBJ1-1|12|many
CASSPGWDSAFF
TGTGCCAGCAGCCCGGGGTGGGACTCAGCTTTCTTT
>TRBV27|TRBD2|TRBJ2-2|15|many
CASKPGTSFTGELFF
TGTGCCAGCAAACCCGGGACTAGCTTTACCGGGGAGCTGTTTTTT
>TRBV6-2/TRBV6-3|TRBD1|TRBJ1-1|12|many
CASAQGADEAFF
TGTGCCAGCGCACAGGGGGCGGATGAAGCTTTCTTT
>TRBV28|NA|TRBJ1-1|15|many
CASRKIRAGNTEAFF
TGTGCCAGCAGGAAAATTAGGGCAGGGAACACTGAAGCTTTCTTT
>TRBV28|NA|TRBJ2-2|13|NA
CASTVSNTGELFF
TGTGCCAGCACTGTGAGCAACACCGGGGAGCTGTTTTTT
>TRBV6-5|TRBD1|TRBJ2-5|14|many
CASTGTGGRETQYF
TGTGCCAGCACCGGGACAGGGGGCAGGGAGACCCAGTACTTC
>TRBV6-2/TRBV6-3|TRBD2|TRBJ2-2|18|NA
CASSYFPSGGRNTGELFF
TGTGCCAGCAGTTACTTCCCTTCTGGCGGGAGAAACACCGGGGAGCTGTTTTTT
>TRBV6-1|NA|TRBJ2-5|12|many
CASMAGQGTQYF
TGTGCCAGCATGGCTGGGCAAGGTACCCAGTACTTC
>TRBV6-1|TRBD1|TRBJ1-5|14|many
CASSENRGGQPQHF
TGTGCCAGCAGTGAAAACAGGGGAGGCCAGCCCCAGCATTTT
>TRBV2|NA|TRBJ1-2|13|many
CASTPGASYGYTF
TGTGCCAGCACCCCGGGGGCCAGCTATGGCTACACCTTC
>TRBV12-3/TRBV12-4|NA|TRBJ2-2|13|NA
CASSFAGIGELFF
TGTGCCAGCAGTTTTGCGGGTATCGGGGAGCTGTTTTTT
>TRBV20-1|TRBD1|TRBJ2-7|15|few
CSARVMGQGSYEQYF
TGCAGTGCTAGAGTAATGGGACAGGGGTCCTACGAGCAGTACTTC
>TRBV15|NA|TRBJ1-3|17|many
CATRLAGRKNSGNTIYF
TGTGCCACCCGACTGGCAGGACGCAAAAACTCTGGAAACACCATATATTTT
>TRBV4-2|TRBD2|TRBJ2-7|16|NA
CASSQVLAGGWGEQYF
TGTGCCAGCAGCCAAGTATTAGCGGGAGGGTGGGGCGAGCAGTACTTC
>TRBV6-2/TRBV6-3|NA|TRBJ1-5|13|many
CASRLDSNQPQHF
TGTGCCAGCCGGCTGGATAGCAATCAGCCCCAGCATTTT
>TRBV27|NA|TRBJ1-2|14|many
CASSLALGTDGYTF
TGTGCCAGCAGTTTAGCTCTGGGGACGGATGGCTACACCTTC
>TRBV28|TRBD1|TRBJ1-1|14|NA
CASILTGGRTEAFF
TGTGCCAGCATTCTGACAGGGGGTAGGACTGAAGCTTTCTTT
>TRBV9|TRBD1|TRBJ1-1|15|many
CASSRGDRVTAEAFF
TGTGCCAGCAGCCGAGGCGACAGGGTGACGGCTGAAGCTTTCTTT
>TRBV27|NA|TRBJ1-1|15|many
CASSLKRVRGTEAFF
TGTGCCAGCAGTTTAAAGCGGGTAAGGGGCACTGAAGCTTTCTTT
>TRBV7-8|TRBD2|TRBJ2-7|15|many
CASSARAGGPYEQYF
TGTGCCAGCAGCGCTAGGGCGGGAGGGCCCTACGAGCAGTACTTC
>TRBV7-8|NA|TRBJ2-5|15|many
CASSPFSVRQETQYF
TGTGCCAGCAGCCCTTTTAGCGTCAGACAAGAGACCCAGTACTTC
>TRBV12-3/TRBV12-4|TRBD1|TRBJ1-2|14|many
CASRNRGSDYGYTF
TGTGCCAGCAGGAACAGGGGGTCGGACTATGGCTACACCTTC
>TRBV7-2|NA|TRBJ1-5|15|many
CASSSLGGGNQPQHF
TGTGCCAGCAGTTCACTCGGGGGTGGCAATCAGCCCCAGCATTTT
>TRBV5-4|TRBD2|TRBJ2-2|16|few
CASSLGLATNTGELFF
TGTGCCAGCAGCTTAGGACTAGCGACTAACACCGGGGAGCTGTTTTTT
>TRBV7-2|NA|TRBJ2-7|12|NA
CASTPGRNEQYF
TGTGCCAGCACCCCAGGCAGGAACGAGCAGTACTTC
>TRBV6-5|NA|TRBJ1-2|16|NA
CASSYFLSRALRGYTF
TGTGCCAGCAGTTACTTCCTATCTAGGGCCCTTCGGGGCTACACCTTC
>TRBV5-1|TRBD1|TRBJ2-5|16|few
CASSIGQGEVGETQYF
TGCGCCAGCAGTATTGGACAGGGCGAAGTCGGAGAGACCCAGTACTTC
>TRBV24-1|NA|TRBJ1-5|14|many
CATSDWDSNQPQHF
TGTGCCACCAGTGATTGGGACAGCAATCAGCCCCAGCATTTT
>TRBV27|NA|TRBJ2-1|13|few
CASSLADYNEQFF
TGTGCCAGCAGTTTGGCTGACTACAATGAGCAGTTCTTC
>TRBV13|NA|TRBJ2-7|13|medium-sized
CASSFSEGNEQYF
TGTGCCAGCAGCTTTTCCGAGGGCAACGAGCAGTACTTC
>TRBV12-3/TRBV12-4|TRBD2|TRBJ2-7|14|many
CASSLLAGGNEQYF
TGTGCCAGCAGTTTATTAGCGGGAGGCAACGAGCAGTACTTC
>TRBV6-5|NA|TRBJ1-1|13|many
CASSVLRNTEAFF
TGTGCCAGCAGTGTACTCAGGAACACTGAAGCTTTCTTT